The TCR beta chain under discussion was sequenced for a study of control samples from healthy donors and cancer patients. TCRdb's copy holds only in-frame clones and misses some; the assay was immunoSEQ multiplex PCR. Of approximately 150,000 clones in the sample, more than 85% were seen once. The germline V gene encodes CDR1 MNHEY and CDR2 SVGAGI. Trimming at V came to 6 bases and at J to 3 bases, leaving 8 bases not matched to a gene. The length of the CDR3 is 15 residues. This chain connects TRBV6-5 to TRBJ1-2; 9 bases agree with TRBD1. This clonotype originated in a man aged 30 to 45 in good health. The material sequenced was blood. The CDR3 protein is CASRGQGTGYYGYTF. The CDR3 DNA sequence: TGTGCCAGCAGGGGACAGGGAACGGGTTACTATGGCTACACCTTC.